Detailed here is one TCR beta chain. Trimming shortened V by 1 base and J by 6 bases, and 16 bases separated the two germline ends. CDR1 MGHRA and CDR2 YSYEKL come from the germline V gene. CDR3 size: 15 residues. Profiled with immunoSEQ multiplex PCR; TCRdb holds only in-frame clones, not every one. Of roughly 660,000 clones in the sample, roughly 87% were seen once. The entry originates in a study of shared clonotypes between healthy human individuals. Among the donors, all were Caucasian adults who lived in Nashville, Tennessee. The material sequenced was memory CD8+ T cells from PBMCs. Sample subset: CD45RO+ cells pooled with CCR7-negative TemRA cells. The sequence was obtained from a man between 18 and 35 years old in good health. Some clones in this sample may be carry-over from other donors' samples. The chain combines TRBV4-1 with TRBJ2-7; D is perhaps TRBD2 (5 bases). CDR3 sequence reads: CASSQVSAAGSEQYF. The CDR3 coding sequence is TGCGCCAGCAGCCAAGTATCCGCTGCGGGCTCCGAGCAGTACTTC.